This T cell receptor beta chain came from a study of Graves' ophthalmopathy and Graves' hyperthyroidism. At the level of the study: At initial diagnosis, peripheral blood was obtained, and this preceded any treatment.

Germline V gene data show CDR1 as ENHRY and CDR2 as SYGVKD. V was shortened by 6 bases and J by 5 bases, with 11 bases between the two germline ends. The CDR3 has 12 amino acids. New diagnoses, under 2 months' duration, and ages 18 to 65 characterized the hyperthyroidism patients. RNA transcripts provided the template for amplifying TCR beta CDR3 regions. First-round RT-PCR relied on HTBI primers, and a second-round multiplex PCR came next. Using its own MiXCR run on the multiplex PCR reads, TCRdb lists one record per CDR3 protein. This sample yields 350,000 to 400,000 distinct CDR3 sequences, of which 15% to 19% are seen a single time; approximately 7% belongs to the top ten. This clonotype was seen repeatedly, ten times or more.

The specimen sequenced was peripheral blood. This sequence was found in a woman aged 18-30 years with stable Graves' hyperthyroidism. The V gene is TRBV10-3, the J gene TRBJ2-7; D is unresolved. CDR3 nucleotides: TGTGCCATCAGCGCGACCCTGGACGAGCAGTACTTC. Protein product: CAISATLDEQYF.